This TCR beta chain was documented in a study of PD-1 blockade in classical Hodgkin lymphoma. Generated by immunoSEQ multiplex PCR, the TCRdb table keeps only in-frame clones and is missing some. The table shows tens of thousands of clones, with nearly 90% occurring only once. This CDR3 region has 13 residues. This clone appeared once. The antigen remains unidentified. Time point given: newly diagnosed, previously untreated cHL patient sample. From thawed PBMCs, CD4+ T cells were purified using magnetic negative selection. The authors compared against newly diagnosed, untreated classical Hodgkin lymphoma PBMCs. Points from the study as a whole: Diminished baseline TCR diversity has been reported in newly diagnosed patients relative to healthy donors. Reasons behind the repertoire differences stay unclear, perhaps disease activity or earlier therapy.

This chain links TRBV1 with TRBJ2-5; the table names TRBD2, a call not compared with the DNA. TRBV1 is annotated as a pseudogene. Input material: CD4+ T cells from blood. The sequence was collected from a human donor with classical Hodgkin lymphoma. The CDR3 spells CTSSQTYQETQYF. CDR3 nucleotides: TGCACCAGCAGCCAGACTTATCAAGAGACCCAGTACTTC.